This is a list of T cell receptor beta chains from one sample in a study of T cell repertoires in cytomegalovirus infection. Their antigens are not known. TCRdb itself ran the reads through MiXCR, one entry per CDR3 protein. The data show approximately 470,000 distinct CDR3 sequences, approximately 42% seen once. The sequences come from cultured PBMCs, collected from culture after CMV antigen stimulation. These receptors originate from a human donor in good health (CMV status not recorded). Some clones in this sample may be carry-over from other donors' samples. CDR3s include the opening cysteine and the closing phenylalanine or tryptophan. A D gene is named only where the DNA matches it firmly. Not every row has a clone size; where given, it reads once, few, many or a size class.

>TRBJ2-7|TRBV20-1|.|14|.
CSARGPCGGHEQYF
TGCAGTGCTAGAGGGCCCTGCGGGGGCCACGAGCAGTACTTC
>TRBJ1-1|TRBV7-6|.|14|.
CASSFLGGGTEAFF
TGTGCCAGCAGCTTTCTGGGGGGTGGCACTGAAGCTTTCTTT
>TRBJ2-7|TRBV7-9|.|15|few
CASSWGMGSSYEQYF
TGTGCCAGCAGCTGGGGGATGGGCAGCTCCTACGAGCAGTACTTC
>TRBJ2-4|TRBV19|.|15|.
CASSSDGGYKNIQYF
TGTGCCAGTAGTTCCGATGGGGGATACAAAAACATTCAGTACTTC
>TRBJ2-3|TRBV7-2|.|16|.
CASMPDGSLGTDTQYF
TGTGCCAGCATGCCTGACGGGAGCTTGGGGACAGATACGCAGTATTTT
>TRBJ2-1|TRBV19|TRBD2|15|.
CASSIRAGEYNEQFF
TGTGCCAGTAGTATCCGAGCGGGAGAGTACAATGAGCAGTTCTTC
>TRBJ2-1|TRBV7-2|.|14|.
CASSSEGSYHEQFF
TGTGCCAGCAGCTCGGAGGGATCCTACCATGAGCAGTTCTTC
>TRBJ1-2|TRBV27|.|15|few
CASRSGTLDNYGYTF
TGTGCCAGCCGCAGCGGGACCCTCGATAACTATGGCTACACCTTC
>TRBJ1-1|TRBV7-6|.|11|.
CASSLGVEAFF
TGTGCCAGCAGCTTAGGAGTCGAAGCTTTCTTT
>TRBJ2-1|TRBV19|TRBD2|13|.
CASSETRGGASFF
TGTGCCAGTAGTGAGACCCGCGGGGGGGCATCTTTCTTC
>TRBJ2-2|TRBV20-1|.|20|.
CSASWAPAAYPFSDNGELFF
TGCAGTGCTAGCTGGGCGCCCGCAGCCTATCCATTCTCCGACAACGGGGAGCTGTTTTTT
>TRBJ1-1|TRBV15|TRBD1|13|.
CATSSHRGTEAFF
TGTGCCACCAGCAGCCACAGGGGAACTGAAGCTTTCTTT
>TRBJ2-7|TRBV6-1|.|14|.
CASSEQGSSYEQYF
TGTGCCAGCAGTGAACAGGGCAGCTCCTACGAGCAGTACTTC
>TRBJ2-5|TRBV5-5|TRBD2|16|.
CASSLVSGRAGETQYF
TGTGCCAGCAGCTTGGTTAGCGGGAGGGCTGGGGAGACCCAGTACTTC
>TRBJ2-3|TRBV7-2|.|13|.
CASSLYPRDTQYF
TGTGCCAGCAGCCTATACCCCAGGGATACGCAGTATTTT
>TRBJ2-1|TRBV27|.|14|once
CASRPGTYYNEQFF
TGTGCCAGCAGGCCCGGGACCTACTACAATGAGCAGTTCTTC
>TRBJ1-1|TRBV7-2|.|16|few
CASSSHPQGSGTEAFF
TGTGCCAGCAGCTCCCACCCCCAGGGCTCGGGGACTGAAGCTTTCTTT
>TRBJ1-1|TRBV9|.|17|.
CASSVGVRGRKNTEAFF
TGTGCCAGCAGCGTAGGGGTCAGAGGGCGGAAGAACACTGAAGCTTTCTTT
>TRBJ2-2|TRBV4-1|.|14|few
CASSQFEVTGELFF
TGCGCCAGCAGCCAATTCGAAGTCACCGGGGAGCTGTTTTTT
>TRBJ1-5|TRBV7-6|TRBD1|16|many
CASRPRQGAVDQPQHF
TGTGCCAGCAGACCCAGACAGGGGGCCGTTGATCAGCCCCAGCATTTT
>TRBJ2-6|TRBV6-8|TRBD2|16|once
CASRTSGNSGANVLTF
TGTGCCAGCAGGACTAGCGGGAACTCTGGGGCCAACGTCCTGACTTTC
>TRBJ2-1|TRBV7-2|.|15|.
CASSPSGAYGNEQFF
TGTGCCAGCAGCCCCTCGGGGGCCTACGGGAATGAGCAGTTCTTC
>TRBJ1-1|TRBV7-2|.|13|few
CASEGDSLTEAFF
TGTGCCAGCGAGGGAGACTCCCTGACTGAAGCTTTCTTT
>TRBJ1-2|TRBV27|.|14|.
CASSPGGGFYGYTF
TGTGCCAGCAGTCCGGGGGGAGGGTTTTACGGCTACACCTTC